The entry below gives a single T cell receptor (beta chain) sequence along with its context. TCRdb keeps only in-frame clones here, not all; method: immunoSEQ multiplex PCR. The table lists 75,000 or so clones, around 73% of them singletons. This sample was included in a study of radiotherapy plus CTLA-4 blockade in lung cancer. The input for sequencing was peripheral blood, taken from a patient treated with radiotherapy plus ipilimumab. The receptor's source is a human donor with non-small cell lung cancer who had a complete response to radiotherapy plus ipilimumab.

The CDR3 spells CASSPGQGPYEQYF. The CDR3 coding sequence is TGTGCCAGCAGCCCCGGACAGGGACCTTACGAGCAGTACTTC. The rearrangement uses TRBV9 and TRBJ2-5; 8 bases are a match to TRBD1. The J call is in doubt because the DNA end fits TRBJ2-7 better. Per the germline V gene, CDR1 is SGDLS and CDR2 is YYNGEE. The CDR3 is 14 amino acids.